The T cell receptor (beta chain) described here comes from a study of cytomegalovirus exposure and HLA in healthy donors. Study-wide results and limits: Equally common other TCR beta chains were less clonally expanded than HLA-associated ones, a later analysis found. A later analysis linked a missense variant in DCLRE1C to the trimming of TCR beta V and J genes. By a later analysis, the bulk of CMV-associated TCR beta chains appeared HLA-restricted.

Amplification used 60 Vbeta primers and 13 Jbeta primers. Measured with immunoSEQ multiplex PCR; TCRdb has only the in-frame clones, and not every one. The sample shows 150,000 to 200,000 clones, around 83% of them seen only once. Details on this clone: The antigen remains unidentified.

Germline assignment: CDR1 SGHRS and CDR2 YFSETQ. Trimming removed 3 bases from V and 7 bases from J, with 8 bases in between. The CDR3 has 12 residues. The chain employs TRBV5-1 and TRBJ2-1, with a weak D call TRBD1 (5 bases). The receptor was derived from a male donor in good health and CMV-seropositive. Sequencing used PBMCs. In DNA form, the CDR3 reads TGCGCCAGCAGCTACCAGGGTAATGAGCAGTTCTTC. It is translated as CASSYQGNEQFF. The full variable domain, its missing parts supplied by reference TRBV5-1 and TRBJ2-1, is KAGVTQTPRYLIKTRGQQVTLSCSPISGHRSVSWYQQTPGQGLQFLFEYFSETQRNKGNFPGRFSGRQFSNSRSEMNVSTLELGDSALYLCASSYQGNEQFFGPGTRLTVL.